Reported below is one T cell receptor (beta chain). Its antigen is undetermined. The data were taken from a study of T-cell memory formation after mild COVID-19. Overall study context: TCR clusters largely stayed donor specific. The study's findings and limits: Certain responding clones were present in pre-infection memory, suggesting participation of cross-reactive memory.

TCRdb re-called the 5' RACE reads with MiXCR, one entry per CDR3 protein. The sample has 280,000 or so distinct CDR3 sequences, approximately 18% seen once. The CDR3 is made up of 13 amino acids. The germline gives CDR1 SGHTA, CDR2 FQGNSA. After removal of 5 bases from V and 4 bases from J, the junction contained 3 bases not matched to a gene. The sequenced sample consisted of PBMCs or a T cell subset sorted from them (not recorded which). This sequence originates from a man aged 18 to 29 who had mild COVID-19 (a few samples of this study predate the infection). Cell type and time point are not known. This chain connects TRBV7-2 to TRBJ1-1; 8 bases map to TRBD1. In DNA, the CDR3 is TGTGCCAGCAGCGGGGACAGGATCACTGAAGCTTTCTTT. Its protein is CASSGDRITEAFF.